Following are 21 T cell receptor beta chains from one sample sequenced in a study of blood T cell repertoires in COVID-19. Libraries were prepared by immunoSEQ multiplex PCR; TCRdb keeps only in-frame clonotypes and omits some of them. The sample has some 290,000 clones, about 90% seen once. The sample comprised peripheral blood. The receptors come from a woman aged 40 to 50 with COVID-19, enrolled during active disease.

The V and J genes are TRBV29-1 and TRBJ1-1; maybe TRBD1 (5 bases). Germline V gene lookup returns CDR1 SQVTM and CDR2 ANQGSEA. Trimming shortened V by 1 base and J by 3 bases, and 15 bases separated the two germline ends. The CDR3 totals 15 residues. This CDR3 is CSVEGRVRGDTEAFF. In DNA form, the CDR3 reads TGCAGCGTTGAAGGACGCGTACGGGGGGACACTGAAGCTTTCTTT.

The V and J genes are TRBV4-1 and TRBJ2-7; D gene ambiguous. The germline V gene encodes CDR1 MGHRA and CDR2 YSYEKL. CDR3 length: 14 residues. Trimming removed 3 bases at V and 1 base at J, with 10 bases between. The DNA for the CDR3 is TGCGCCAGCAGCCACCACAGAGCATCCTACGAGCAGTACTTC. Translating it yields CASSHHRASYEQYF.

V usage is TRBV6-5 and J usage is TRBJ1-4; no clear D. V dropped 0 bases and J dropped 4 bases, with 12 bases sitting between them. The CDR3 contains 16 residues. CDR1 is MNHEY and CDR2 is SVGAGI in the germline V gene. The CDR3 nucleotides read TGTGCCAGCAGTTACTCCCTCGGAACTAGTAATGAAAAACTGTTTTTT. This codes for CASSYSLGTSNEKLFF.

The CDR3 nucleotides read TGTGCCAGCCGCCGCGAGGGAGCGGGCTACAATGAGCAGTTCTTC. As protein: CASRREGAGYNEQFF. V is TRBV27 and J is TRBJ2-1; D is possibly TRBD2 (6 bases). Trimming shortened V by 8 bases and J by 3 bases, and 17 bases separated the two germline ends. Germline CDR1 is MNHEY and CDR2 is SMNVEV (reference sequence). CDR3 length: 15 residues.

V is TRBV12-5 and J is TRBJ2-6; 7 nucleotides agree with TRBD1. This CDR3 is built from 16 residues. Losses at the gene ends were 5 bases for V and 2 bases for J; bases not matched to a gene: 6. Germline values: CDR1 LGHNT, CDR2 FRNRAP. CDR3 in amino acids: CASGNNQGAGANVLTF. The DNA for the CDR3 is TGTGCTAGTGGTAATAATCAGGGGGCTGGGGCCAACGTCCTGACTTTC.

The rearrangement links TRBV18 to TRBJ1-1; possibly TRBD1 for D (6 bases). V lost 3 bases, J lost 1 base, and 15 bases lay in between. This CDR3 spans 16 amino acids. Germline V gene lookup returns CDR1 KGHSH and CDR2 LQKENI. CDR3 DNA: TGTGCCAGCTCACCTACTTCCCAGGGGACGAACACTGAAGCTTTCTTT. Its protein is CASSPTSQGTNTEAFF.

The chain employs TRBV18 and TRBJ2-2, with D tentatively TRBD2 (6 bases). This CDR3 is built from 15 residues. V was shortened by 3 bases and J by 2 bases, with 10 bases between the two germline ends. Germline V gene data show CDR1 as KGHSH and CDR2 as LQKENI. CDR3 nucleotides: TGTGCCAGCTCACCCCGGACTACCAACACCGGGGAGCTGTTTTTT. Its protein product is CASSPRTTNTGELFF.

As to this clone: This sample includes further DNA sequences coding for the same CDR3. The rearrangement joins TRBV9 to TRBJ1-1; 7 bases map to TRBD1. The ends lost 2 bases at V and 0 bases at J; junction bases unmatched: 4. CDR1 and CDR2 from the germline V gene are SGDLS and YYNGEE. The CDR3 sequence is 15 residues long. Here the CDR3 DNA reads TGTGCCAGCAGCGTGGGGGACAGTCTGAACACTGAAGCTTTCTTT. It is translated as CASSVGDSLNTEAFF.

This clone has just a few counts. The J gene is TRBJ1-5, the V gene TRBV4-1, with D maybe TRBD1 (5 bases). The CDR3 extends over 15 amino acids. Deletions cut 0 bases from V and 6 bases from J, with 12 bases between. The V gene's germline CDR1 is MGHRA and CDR2 YSYEKL. CDR3 nucleotide sequence: TGCGCCAGCAGCCAAGATTCCGGGGGAGGTCAGCCCCAGCATTTT. Protein product: CASSQDSGGGQPQHF.

The chain employs TRBV10-3 and TRBJ1-2; D is possibly TRBD1 (5 bases). From germline, CDR1 is ENHRY and CDR2 SYGVKD. The V and J ends lost 6 bases and 6 bases respectively, with 14 bases between them. There are 13 residues in the CDR3. The CDR3 region has the DNA TGTGCCATCAGATTACAGGAGCCGAATGGCTACACCTTC. Translating gives CAIRLQEPNGYTF.

This chain uses TRBV14 with TRBJ1-2; D remains unclear. The CDR3 length is 16 residues. The germline CDR1 and CDR2 sequences are SGHDN and FVKESK. V was shortened by 1 base and J by 0 bases, with 12 bases between the two germline ends. The CDR3 spells CASSQALQKANYGYTF. The DNA for the CDR3 is TGTGCCAGCAGCCAAGCGTTACAGAAAGCTAACTATGGCTACACCTTC.

The chain couples TRBV10-3 to TRBJ2-1; no definite D call. The length of the CDR3 is 14 residues. CDR1 is ENHRY, CDR2 SYGVKD, per germline. Trimming took off 7 bases at V and 0 bases at J, with 10 bases between the two ends. The CDR3 bases are TGTGCCATCACCGGAACAGCCTCCTACAATGAGCAGTTCTTC. The encoded protein is CAITGTASYNEQFF.

V usage is TRBV2 and J usage is TRBJ2-2; maybe TRBD1 (5 bases). This CDR3 is built from 15 residues. The V gene's germline CDR1 is SNHLY and CDR2 FYNNEI. V was clipped by 4 bases and J by 5 bases, with 14 bases between them. This CDR3 reads CASSAPQGWTGELFF. The CDR3, as DNA: TGTGCCAGCAGTGCCCCTCAGGGTTGGACCGGGGAGCTGTTTTTT.

J is TRBJ2-5 and V is TRBV9, with 7 nucleotides matching TRBD1. CDR3 length: 16 residues. Germline V gives CDR1 SGDLS, CDR2 YYNGEE. J lost 1 base, V lost 2 bases, and 8 bases had no gene match. CDR3 DNA: TGTGCCAGCAGCGTGAACTCCGGGACAGTCCAAGAGACCCAGTACTTC. Its protein is CASSVNSGTVQETQYF.

The V gene is TRBV25-1, the J gene TRBJ2-3, with TRBD1 as a possible D gene (6 bases). Germline V gene lookup returns CDR1 MGHDK and CDR2 SYGVNS. The length of the CDR3 is 13 residues. V lost 4 bases and J 5 bases, leaving 10 bases between the germline ends. As DNA, the CDR3 is TGTGCCAGCAGTGTAAGACAGGTAGATACGCAGTATTTT. It encodes CASSVRQVDTQYF.

This chain links TRBV28 with TRBJ1-1; D is ambiguous. This CDR3 comprises 12 residues. In germline, CDR1 is MDHEN, CDR2 SYDVKM. V shed 5 bases and J shed 1 base, with 5 bases lying between them. The CDR3 reads CASSHPNTEAFF. The CDR3 DNA follows: TGTGCCAGCAGTCATCCGAACACTGAAGCTTTCTTT.

The rearrangement uses TRBV19 and TRBJ1-5; D unresolved. The CDR3 runs to 15 residues. Trimming took off 11 bases at V and 5 bases at J, with 22 bases between the two ends. Germline V gene lookup returns CDR1 LNHDA and CDR2 SQIVND (reference sequence). DNA of the CDR3: TGTGCCTCTCACCCCTACCGAGAGGCTCATCAGCCCCAGCATTTT. Its protein is CASHPYREAHQPQHF.

The CDR3 loop reads CASSPFGAGGNSPLHF. Written as DNA, the CDR3 is TGTGCCAGCTCACCATTCGGTGCAGGGGGTAACTCACCCCTCCACTTT. V is TRBV18 and J is TRBJ1-6; TRBD1 aligns across 7 bases. The CDR3 sequence is 16 residues long. Germline loops: CDR1 KGHSH, CDR2 LQKENI. V was pared by 2 bases and J by 10 bases, with 11 bases of the junction left unmatched.

The chain uses TRBV7-2 and TRBJ2-7; D possibly corresponds to TRBD2 (5 bases). This CDR3 has 15 amino acids. V lost 5 bases and J 1 base, leaving 15 bases between the germline ends. CDR1 is SGHTA and CDR2 is FQGNSA in the germline V gene. The CDR3 DNA reads TGTGCCAGCAGCAGGCGGGCGGAGCCTTCCTACGAGCAGTACTTC. Encoded protein: CASSRRAEPSYEQYF.

This rearrangement joins TRBV11-2 to TRBJ2-7; tentatively, D is TRBD1 (6 bases). CDR1 and CDR2 from the germline V gene are SGHAT and FQNNGV. The CDR3 loop spans 15 amino acids. V was pared by 1 base and J by 6 bases, with 16 bases between. The CDR3 sequence: CASSLGLLGTSEQYF. As DNA, the CDR3 is TGTGCCAGCAGCTTAGGTTTGTTGGGGACAAGCGAGCAGTACTTC.

The V and J genes are TRBV20-1 and TRBJ2-7; perhaps TRBD1 as D (5 bases). Germline-derived CDR1 and CDR2 are DFQATT and SNEGSKA (reference sequence). CDR3 length: 13 amino acids. V was trimmed by 3 bases and J by 4 bases, leaving 13 bases between them. This CDR3 reads CSASPAGLYEQYF. DNA for the CDR3: TGCAGTGCTAGTCCCGCAGGGCTATACGAGCAGTACTTC.